The 20 T cell receptor beta chains below were found in one sample sequenced in a study of blood T cell repertoires in COVID-19. Assay used: immunoSEQ multiplex PCR; TCRdb lists only in-frame clones, some missing. The sample holds approximately 130,000 clones; over 80% are singletons and the top ten take about 18%. The specimen was PBMCs or T cells enriched from blood (not recorded which). The receptors were gathered from a man between 25 and 39 years old who had recovered from COVID-19.

The chain recombines TRBV29-1 with TRBJ2-1, with TRBD1 matching 7 bases. With 0 bases clipped from V and 8 bases from J, the junction kept 1 base outside the gene matches. The CDR3 totals 12 residues. Germline values: CDR1 SQVTM, CDR2 ANQGSEA. The CDR3 region is CSVEDDRDEQFF. The CDR3 DNA is TGCAGCGTTGAAGATGACAGGGATGAGCAGTTCTTC.

V and J are TRBV5-6 and TRBJ1-5, with D hard to call. Germline V CDR1 and CDR2: SGHDT, YYEEEE. V lost 0 bases to trimming and J lost 6 bases, with 10 bases between them. This CDR3 comprises 14 residues. CDR3 coding DNA: TGTGCCAGCAGCTTGGGGGCGAAGAGTCAGCCCCAGCATTTT. Its translation: CASSLGAKSQPQHF.

The J gene is TRBJ2-7, the V gene TRBV28; TRBD1 might be the D (6 bases). Trimming took off 1 base at V and 12 bases at J, with 16 bases between the two ends. Per the germline V gene, CDR1 is MDHEN and CDR2 is SYDVKM. The CDR3 extends over 13 amino acids. The CDR3 region has the DNA TGTGCCAGCAGTTTATCAGGGGCAGGAGTCTTGTACGTC. This encodes CASSLSGAGVLYV.

The count of this clone is one. The chain joins TRBV29-1 to TRBJ1-1, with D tentatively TRBD1 (5 bases). Trimming cost V 6 bases and J 4 bases, with 15 bases left between them. The germline CDR1 and CDR2 sequences are SQVTM and ANQGSEA. The CDR3 is 13 amino acids. CDR3 coding DNA: TGCAGCGTCCAGGGTGCCTCCGGCACTGAAGCTTTCTTT. This translates into CSVQGASGTEAFF.

The chain joins TRBV10-2 to TRBJ1-5; D not certain. The V end lost 3 bases, the J end lost 3 bases, and 6 bases lay between the germline ends. The CDR3 is made up of 13 amino acids. From germline, CDR1 is WSHSY and CDR2 SAAADI. CDR3 loop: CASSETPNQPQHF. The CDR3 DNA reads TGCGCCAGCAGTGAAACTCCCAATCAGCCCCAGCATTTT.

The gene calls are TRBV9 and TRBJ1-2; possible D gene TRBD1, 5 bases. There are 14 residues in the CDR3. Germline CDR1 reads SGDLS; CDR2 reads YYNGEE. With 4 bases removed from V and 2 bases from J, the gap between germline ends came to 12 bases. The CDR3 region has the DNA TGTGCCAGCAGCCCCGACGGGGGAAACTATGGCTACACCTTC. It encodes CASSPDGGNYGYTF.

This chain connects TRBV29-1 to TRBJ1-5; possible D gene TRBD1, 5 bases. Germline loops: CDR1 SQVTM, CDR2 ANQGSEA. The CDR3 spans 14 residues. V lost 4 bases to trimming and J lost 4 bases, with 14 bases between them. The CDR3 spells CSVGNPGLNQPQHF. CDR3 nucleotides: TGCAGCGTTGGGAACCCAGGGTTAAATCAGCCCCAGCATTTT.

The gene calls are TRBV2 and TRBJ1-6; D perhaps matches TRBD1 (5 bases). V dropped 3 bases and J dropped 1 base, with 10 bases sitting between them. Germline CDR1 is SNHLY and CDR2 is FYNNEI. The length of the CDR3 is 16 residues. CDR3 bases: TGTGCCAGCAGTGATGTCGGGGGTTCCTATAATTCACCCCTCCACTTT. This encodes CASSDVGGSYNSPLHF.

The chain has TRBV5-1 and TRBJ2-5, with D possibly being TRBD2 (6 bases). From germline, CDR1 is SGHRS and CDR2 YFSETQ. Between the trimmed V and J ends, which lost 1 base and 5 bases, there was a span of 12 bases. The CDR3 is 14 residues long. CDR3: CASSLLGTEETQYF. In DNA, the CDR3 is TGCGCCAGCAGCTTGTTAGGGACTGAGGAGACCCAGTACTTC.

The CDR3 DNA follows: TGTGCCAGCAGCGTAGAAGCGGGGGGCCAAAACATTCAGTACTTC. Protein sequence: CASSVEAGGQNIQYF. The genes are TRBV9 and TRBJ2-4; 9 nucleotides line up with TRBD2. Germline V lookup: CDR1 SGDLS, CDR2 YYNGEE. This CDR3 is built from 15 residues. Trimming took 0 bases from V and 5 from J; bases not matched to a gene: 3.

The chain employs TRBV19 and TRBJ1-5; 7 bases map to TRBD1. The germline V gene has CDR1 LNHDA and CDR2 SQIVND (reference sequence). The CDR3 spans 14 residues. V lost 7 bases and J lost 7; bases outside the gene matches: 10. The CDR3 reads CASTLDREEQPQHF. In nucleotides, the CDR3 is TGTGCCAGTACCCTTGACAGGGAGGAACAGCCCCAGCATTTT.

The CDR3 sequence: CASSPWAFTYNEQFF. CDR3 DNA: TGTGCCAGCTCACCATGGGCCTTCACCTACAATGAGCAGTTCTTC. This chain links TRBV18 with TRBJ2-1, with unresolved D. This CDR3 has 15 amino acids. Per germline, CDR1 KGHSH and CDR2 LQKENI. Trimming left V 2 bases short and J 2 bases short, with 10 bases between.

The chain carries TRBV6-5 and TRBJ2-7; 8 bases match TRBD1. The junction had 5 bases not matched to a gene; V was cut back by 6 bases and J by 1 base. The CDR3 runs to 14 residues. Germline assignment: CDR1 MNHEY and CDR2 SVGAGI. The CDR3 protein is CASSSGQVSYEQYF. In nucleotides, the CDR3 is TGTGCCAGCAGCTCGGGACAGGTGTCCTACGAGCAGTACTTC.

The chain recombines TRBV7-3 with TRBJ2-3; 14 bases align to TRBD2. Germline V gene lookup returns CDR1 SGHTA and CDR2 FQGTGA. J lost 8 bases, V lost 4 bases, and 11 bases had no gene match. The CDR3 runs 17 residues. CDR3 nucleotides: TGTGCCAGCAGCTCGGGACTAGCGGGAGCGTGGGGATCTACGCAGTATTTT. Translated, it gives CASSSGLAGAWGSTQYF.

The J gene is TRBJ2-7, the V gene TRBV2; 9 nucleotides match TRBD2. V shed 7 bases and J 2 bases; nucleotides not matched to a gene: 15. The CDR3 consists of 17 residues. Germline V CDR1 and CDR2: SNHLY, FYNNEI. The CDR3 sequence is CASTNQHPASGTYEQYF. The CDR3, as DNA: TGTGCCAGCACCAACCAACACCCGGCTAGCGGGACCTACGAGCAGTACTTC.

This chain joins TRBV19 and TRBJ2-7; 8 nucleotides agree with TRBD1. V was pared by 8 bases and J by 3 bases, with 6 bases of the junction left unmatched. Germline assignment: CDR1 LNHDA and CDR2 SQIVND (reference sequence). The CDR3 runs to 13 residues. The CDR3, as DNA: TGTGCCAGTGGGACAGGACTGAACTACGAGCAGTACTTC. Translated: CASGTGLNYEQYF.

V and J are TRBV5-1 and TRBJ1-2; D unresolved. Per germline, CDR1 SGHRS and CDR2 YFSETQ. V lost 3 bases and J lost 0, with 9 bases in between. CDR3 length: 14 residues. The DNA of the CDR3 is TGCGCCAGCAGCTCTACGGGAGCTAACTATGGCTACACCTTC. This codes for CASSSTGANYGYTF.

This chain links TRBV11-2 with TRBJ1-1, with D possibly being TRBD1 (5 bases). Germline loops: CDR1 SGHAT, CDR2 FQNNGV. V dropped 1 base and J dropped 3 bases, with 18 bases sitting between them. The CDR3 is 17 amino acids. CDR3 sequence reads: CASSLGRGRGFDTEAFF. For the CDR3, the DNA is TGTGCCAGCAGCTTAGGGCGGGGGAGGGGATTTGACACTGAAGCTTTCTTT. The whole variable domain, filled in from reference TRBV11-2 and TRBJ1-1, reads EAGVAQSPRYKIIEKRQSVAFWCNPISGHATLYWYQQILGQGPKLLIQFQNNGVVDDSQLPKDRFSAERLKGVDSTLKIQPAKLEDSAVYLCASSLGRGRGFDTEAFFGQGTRLTVV.

The CDR3 reads CASSPRKGQGRTGELFF. CDR3 DNA: TGTGCCAGCAGCCCGCGAAAGGGACAGGGGCGCACCGGGGAGCTGTTTTTT. The chain is built from TRBV14 and TRBJ2-2; 10 bases map to TRBD1. Germline CDR1 SGHDN, CDR2 FVKESK. Trimming removed 4 bases from V and 4 bases from J; junction bases left unmatched: 9. The CDR3 is 17 amino acids.

This clone showed up just once. The chain combines TRBV10-3 with TRBJ1-5, with TRBD1 matching 8 bases. Germline lookup yields CDR1 ENHRY and CDR2 SYGVKD. The CDR3 contains 15 residues. J lost 0 bases, V lost 2 bases, and 0 bases had no gene match. The CDR3 sequence is CAISEGQGSNQPQHF. CDR3 coding DNA: TGTGCCATCAGTGAGGGACAGGGTAGCAATCAGCCCCAGCATTTT.